Sequencing of this T cell receptor (beta chain) was carried out in a study of vaccination and CD4 T cells after COVID-19. Study-level background: Two of the convalescents were Hispanic, and the group consisted of six males and four females. Sampling after COVID took place at a median of around 110 days (range 35 to 161) following diagnosis. Post-vaccine specimens were obtained a median approximately 70 days after dose two (range 14 to 241).

The length of the CDR3 is 14 residues. Germline V lookup: CDR1 SGHTA, CDR2 FQGNSA. With 0 bases removed from V and 0 bases from J, the gap between germline ends came to 5 bases. Specified treatment: roughly ten-day PBMC culture with coronavirus spike peptide pools or control peptides (ViraFEST assay). Collection of the unexposed donor's CD4+ T cells took place before the COVID-19 pandemic (2011-2018). Cells permitting, SARS-CoV-2 S/N served as probes for unexposed-donor CD4+ T cells, and four cold-coronavirus spikes did too. Comment on this clonotype: Its antigen remains unidentified.

Sequenced with the Oncomine TCR Beta short-read assay was DNA taken from cultured CD4+ T cells. TCRdb re-derived calls from the PCR reads in MiXCR, one entry per CDR3 protein. This repertoire shows 6,000 to 7,000 distinct CDR3 sequences, under 25% found once; its top ten account for roughly 32%. The chain has TRBV7-2 and TRBJ1-1; the D is unclear. The clonotype comes from a human donor in good health. The sequencing input was CD4+ T cells from blood, cultured in vitro. CDR3 DNA sequence: TGTGCCAGCAGCTTAGCACGGGTGAACACTGAAGCTTTCTTT. This encodes CASSLARVNTEAFF.